These T cell receptor beta chains were read from a single sample in a study of T cells in Graves' hyperthyroidism and ophthalmopathy. Via MiXCR, TCRdb re-called the multiplex PCR reads, giving one row per CDR3 protein. The data show 300,000 to 400,000 distinct CDR3 sequences, with under 20% seen just once and less than 45% held by the top ten. Sequences were obtained from blood. The source of these receptors is a man between 18 and 35 years old with Graves' ophthalmopathy. Each CDR3 is given without its conserved first and last residue.

>TRBV20-1|TRBJ2-2
SARDSGGTNTGELF
>TRBV27|TRBJ2-3
ASSPLVTSGGARDTQY
>TRBV28|TRBJ2-5
ASSISERGDQETQY
>TRBV3-1|TRBJ1-6
ASSQEGGGSPLH
>TRBV10-1|TRBJ2-1
AGSESRVNEQF
>TRBV12-3/TRBV12-4|TRBJ1-1
ASSTSRVNTEAF
>TRBV12-3/TRBV12-4|TRBJ2-7
ASSPTGGLEQY
>TRBV28|TRBJ1-4
ASSYGVDEKLF
>TRBV19|TRBJ2-3
ASNRQGSADTQY
>TRBV27|TRBJ1-3
ASSLIGGPGSTIY
>TRBV5-6|TRBJ1-2
ASSLQGSGGYT
>TRBV3-1|TRBJ2-1
ASSYDRAAYNEQF
>TRBV20-1|TRBJ2-1
RGTSGGTPNEQF
>TRBV3-1|TRBJ1-4
ASSPSRTGWNEKLF
>TRBV6-2/TRBV6-3|TRBJ2-7
ASSYSTSGAGEQY
>TRBV2|TRBJ1-2
ASSYDSSSGYT
>TRBV12-3/TRBV12-4|TRBJ2-7
ASSAGTGGYVYEQY
>TRBV5-1|TRBJ1-6
ASSLEASNSPLH
>TRBV18|TRBJ1-6
ASSPAGRNSPLH
>TRBV12-3/TRBV12-4|TRBJ2-3
ASSPVAGGGDTQY
>TRBV6-1|TRBJ2-1
ASSARSGGALFSSYNEQF
>TRBV7-7|TRBJ2-7
ASSPLREGGEQY
>TRBV9|TRBJ2-7
ASSVTPGGLGYEQY
>TRBV5-8|TRBJ2-5
ASSLKRTGETQY
>TRBV2|TRBJ1-5
ASRGGGSAQPQH
>TRBV19|TRBJ2-7
ASSTTGGLYEQY
>TRBV5-4|TRBJ2-1
ASSEGGYSYNEQF
>TRBV5-1|TRBJ1-5
ASSGGGSNQPQH
>TRBV5-1|TRBJ2-7
ASSLDNSLYEQY
>TRBV27|TRBJ1-1
ASSFKGGNTEAF
>TRBV6-1|TRBJ2-3
ACRPGGFTDTQY
>TRBV2|TRBJ2-1
ASRGLTVAYNEQF
>TRBV5-8|TRBJ1-4
ASTRQGPEKLF
>TRBV2|TRBJ1-1
AITPEDRGLEAF
>TRBV6-1|TRBJ1-5
ASSEEGRLGNQPQH
>TRBV28|TRBJ1-1
AGKGQGVNTEAF
>TRBV6-5|TRBJ1-1
ASSYSSGGITNTEAF
>TRBV20-1|TRBJ2-7
SAPGRVSYEQY
>TRBV3-1|TRBJ2-7
ASSFGQGGQY
>TRBV11-1|TRBJ2-7
ASSLDRGETYNEQY
>TRBV29-1|TRBJ1-4
SVARTGGYEKLF
>TRBV12-3/TRBV12-4|TRBJ2-3
ASSTPIAGGIHTDTQY
>TRBV7-9|TRBJ2-3
ASSKSGPGWGSQY
>TRBV20-1|TRBJ2-7
SAPAQDGSYEQY
>TRBV6-1|TRBJ2-3
ASRPTSGGEGTQY
>TRBV4-2|TRBJ1-1
ASSSPGSLRDTEAF
>TRBV28|TRBJ2-2
ASRTAGGGTGELF
>TRBV6-2/TRBV6-3|TRBJ1-1
ASSYGRYTEAF
>TRBV7-9|TRBJ1-1
ASSPGGTGGRTEAF
>TRBV20-1|TRBJ2-1
SARDMLAGYNEQF
>TRBV5-8|TRBJ1-1
ASSSGLSTEAF
>TRBV29-1|TRBJ1-1
SVETLVTEAF
>TRBV11-2|TRBJ1-2
ASSLIRDQGQGLHGYT
>TRBV20-1|TRBJ2-7
SARDKSSYEQY
>TRBV12-3/TRBV12-4|TRBJ1-3
ASTMGNTIY
>TRBV20-1|TRBJ1-1
SARPSPGGAFTEAF
>TRBV5-8|TRBJ1-5
ASSPSAGYSNQPQH